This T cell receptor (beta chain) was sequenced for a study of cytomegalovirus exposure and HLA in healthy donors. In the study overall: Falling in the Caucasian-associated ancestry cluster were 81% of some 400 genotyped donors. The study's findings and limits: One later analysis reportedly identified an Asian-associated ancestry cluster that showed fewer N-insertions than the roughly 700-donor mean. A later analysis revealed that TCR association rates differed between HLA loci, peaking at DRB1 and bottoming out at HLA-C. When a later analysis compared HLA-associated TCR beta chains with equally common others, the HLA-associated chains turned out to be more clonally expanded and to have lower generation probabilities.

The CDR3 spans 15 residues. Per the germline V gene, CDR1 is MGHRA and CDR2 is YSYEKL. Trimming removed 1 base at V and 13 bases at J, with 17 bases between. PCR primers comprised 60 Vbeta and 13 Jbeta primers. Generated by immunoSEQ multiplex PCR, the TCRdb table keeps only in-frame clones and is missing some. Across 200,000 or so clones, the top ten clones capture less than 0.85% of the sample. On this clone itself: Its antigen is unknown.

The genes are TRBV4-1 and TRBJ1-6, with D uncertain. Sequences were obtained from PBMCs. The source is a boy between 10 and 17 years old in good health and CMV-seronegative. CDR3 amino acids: CASSQGPSSARPLHF. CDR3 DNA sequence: TGCGCCAGCAGCCAAGGTCCGAGTTCGGCGAGGCCCCTCCACTTT.